This passage covers 19 T cell receptor beta chains from one sample sequenced in a study of T cell responses to AZD1222 COVID-19 vaccine. The repertoire was sequenced with immunoSEQ multiplex PCR; TCRdb's copy has only in-frame clones and lacks some. The profile shows 200,000 or so clones, approximately 93% of them singletons. The sequencing here drew on peripheral blood, taken 28 days after the second AZD1222 dose. The receptors originated from an adult who received the AZD1222 COVID-19 vaccine.

This chain connects TRBV23-1 to TRBJ1-4; D unresolved. TRBV23-1 is an ORF for which the function is uncertain. Trimming took 0 bases from V and 6 from J, leaving 17 bases between them. The CDR3 is 17 residues long. CDR3 sequence (DNA): TGCGCCAGCAGTCAATCGTATATGGCATGGAGAGATGAAAAACTGTTTTTT. Translation gives CASSQSYMAWRDEKLFF.

The CDR3 DNA sequence: TGTGCCAGCAGAGGAGGGAATAGCAATCAGCCCCAGCATTTT. It specifies CASRGGNSNQPQHF. The chain recombines TRBV6-5 with TRBJ1-5; D uncertain. Germline CDR1 and CDR2: MNHEY and SVGAGI. CDR3 size: 14 residues. Between the trimmed V and J ends, which lost 6 bases and 0 bases, there was a span of 9 bases.

The gene calls are TRBV9 and TRBJ1-4; the D gene is possibly TRBD1 (6 bases). CDR1 is SGDLS and CDR2 is YYNGEE in the germline V gene. The ends were cut back, 3 bases at V and 3 bases at J, with 12 bases in the middle. The CDR3 has 15 amino acids. In nucleotides, the CDR3 is TGTGCCAGCAGCGCCGGAGGGGGGGCTAATGAAAAACTGTTTTTT. Translation gives CASSAGGGANEKLFF.

The gene calls are TRBV5-1 and TRBJ2-5, with 11 bases identical to TRBD2. The germline V gene has CDR1 SGHRS and CDR2 YFSETQ. The V and J ends lost 4 bases and 5 bases, in that order; junction bases with no gene match: 10. The CDR3 runs to 16 residues. This CDR3 is CASSVSGGVRSETQYF. Written as DNA, the CDR3 is TGCGCCAGCAGCGTTAGCGGGGGGGTTCGGTCCGAGACCCAGTACTTC.

This chain connects TRBV5-1 to TRBJ2-5; 8 positions match TRBD1. Germline-derived CDR1 and CDR2 are SGHRS and YFSETQ. This CDR3 region has 15 residues. Trimming removed 2 bases from V and 7 bases from J; junction bases left unmatched: 10. This chain's CDR3 is CASSFLGQGLGTQYF. The CDR3 bases are TGCGCCAGCAGCTTTCTAGGACAGGGCCTCGGGACCCAGTACTTC.

V usage is TRBV19 and J usage is TRBJ2-1; 7 bases are shared with TRBD1. Unmatched junction bases numbered 2, after V lost 3 bases and J lost 0 bases. The CDR3 loop spans 15 amino acids. Germline assignment: CDR1 LNHDA and CDR2 SQIVND (reference sequence). In nucleotides, the CDR3 is TGTGCCAGTAGTATGGGACAGACCTCCTACAATGAGCAGTTCTTC. Protein: CASSMGQTSYNEQFF.

CDR3 in amino acids: CASSPIGDGAGNTIYF. In DNA, the CDR3 is TGTGCCAGCTCACCAATAGGGGACGGGGCTGGAAACACCATATATTTT. The chain has TRBV18 and TRBJ1-3; D may be TRBD1 (5 bases). Germline CDR1 reads KGHSH; CDR2 reads LQKENI. Trimming shortened V by 2 bases and J by 2 bases, and 13 bases separated the two germline ends. The CDR3 sequence is 16 residues long.

The chain recombines TRBV10-3 with TRBJ2-2, with no clear D. Germline V CDR1 and CDR2: ENHRY, SYGVKD. The CDR3 is 16 amino acids. V was cut by 0 bases and J by 3 bases, with 11 bases left in between. The CDR3 coding sequence is TGTGCCATCAGTGAGTCAGGGTTCTGGGACACCGGGGAGCTGTTTTTT. Translation gives CAISESGFWDTGELFF.

This clone was seen just once. The rearrangement links TRBV5-1 to TRBJ2-7; D remains ambiguous. Germline V gene data show CDR1 as SGHRS and CDR2 as YFSETQ. The V end lost 5 bases, the J end lost 0 bases, and 6 bases lay between the germline ends. The CDR3 sequence is 12 residues long. The DNA for the CDR3 is TGCGCCAGCAGGTCAGACTCCTACGAGCAGTACTTC. Protein product: CASRSDSYEQYF.

This chain uses TRBV2 with TRBJ1-1; 10 bases line up with TRBD1. The CDR3 consists of 15 residues. Unmatched junction bases numbered 10, after V lost 7 bases and J lost 5 bases. Germline V gene sequence: CDR1 SNHLY, CDR2 FYNNEI. This CDR3 reads CASKVGDRGLTEAFF. The CDR3 bases are TGTGCCAGCAAGGTTGGGGACAGGGGCTTAACTGAAGCTTTCTTT.

In DNA form, the CDR3 reads TGTGCCAGCAGCCCACAGGGACGTAGATCACCCCTCCACTTT. The encoded protein is CASSPQGRRSPLHF. The chain couples TRBV14 to TRBJ1-6; D possibly corresponds to TRBD1 (6 bases). Germline V gives CDR1 SGHDN, CDR2 FVKESK. This CDR3 has 14 residues. The germline V and J ends were trimmed by 4 bases and 10 bases, with 14 bases remaining between them.

The chain is built from TRBV6-2 or TRBV6-3 and TRBJ1-2; D is perhaps TRBD1 (5 bases). Germline V gene sequence: CDR1 MNHEY, CDR2 SVGEGT. The CDR3 sequence is 16 residues long. Trimming shortened V by 0 bases and J by 0 bases, and 11 bases separated the two germline ends. The CDR3 loop reads CASSYSRDGTNYGYTF. The CDR3 DNA reads as TGTGCCAGCAGTTACTCGCGGGACGGAACTAACTATGGCTACACCTTC.

This CDR3 reads CASSQGTVGYGYTF. As DNA, the CDR3 is TGTGCCAGCAGCCAAGGTACAGTGGGCTATGGCTACACCTTC. This sequence joins TRBV21-1 and TRBJ1-2; the table's D call of TRBD1 was not tested on the DNA. TRBV21-1 has pseudogene status. There are 14 residues in the CDR3.

The chain joins TRBV6-5 to TRBJ2-1; 10 bases match TRBD1. Trimming took 10 bases from V and 10 from J; bases not matched to a gene: 13. This CDR3 region has 14 residues. From germline, CDR1 is MNHEY and CDR2 SVGAGI. DNA for the CDR3: TGTGCCACTCGGGGGGACAGGGGTCGGGAAGAGCAGTTCTTC. Its protein is CATRGDRGREEQFF.

The rearrangement joins TRBV5-1 to TRBJ1-6; D gene ambiguous. V lost 4 bases, J lost 5 bases, and 16 bases lay in between. The CDR3 length is 16 residues. Germline assignment: CDR1 SGHRS and CDR2 YFSETQ. As DNA, the CDR3 is TGCGCCAGCAGCAGCTCAGGAACCCTCGATAATTCACCCCTCCACTTT. It encodes CASSSSGTLDNSPLHF.

This sequence joins TRBV7-2 and TRBJ1-2; 7 bases align to TRBD1. The V gene's germline CDR1 is SGHTA and CDR2 FQGNSA. After removal of 3 bases from V and 5 bases from J, the junction contained 6 bases not matched to a gene. This CDR3 has 14 residues. The CDR3 protein is CASSLGTVPYGYTF. The CDR3 DNA sequence: TGTGCCAGCAGCTTGGGGACAGTTCCTTATGGCTACACCTTC.

The J gene is TRBJ1-2, the V gene TRBV6-1; 8 bases agree with TRBD1. After removal of 3 bases from V and 3 bases from J, the junction contained 3 bases not matched to a gene. Germline-derived CDR1 and CDR2 are MNHNS and SASEGT. The CDR3 length is 14 residues. The CDR3 DNA sequence: TGTGCCAGCAGTGACGCGACAGGGGACTATGGCTACACCTTC. The encoded protein is CASSDATGDYGYTF.

This chain uses TRBV7-9 with TRBJ2-7, with D possibly being TRBD1 (5 bases). The V and J ends lost 2 bases and 1 base respectively, with 12 bases between them. The CDR3 extends over 15 amino acids. Germline assignment: CDR1 SEHNR and CDR2 FQNEAQ (reference sequence). CDR3 loop: CASSLSDRPSYEQYF. CDR3 DNA: TGTGCCAGCAGCTTATCTGACAGACCTTCCTACGAGCAGTACTTC. The entire variable domain, with the rest obtained from reference TRBV7-9 and TRBJ2-7, is as follows: DTGVSQNPRHKITKRGQNVTFRCDPISEHNRLYWYRQTLGQGPEFLTYFQNEAQLEKSRLLSDRFSAERPKGSFSTLEIQRTEQGDSAMYLCASSLSDRPSYEQYFGPGTRLTVT.

V and J are TRBV7-9 and TRBJ2-1, with TRBD1 matching 11 bases. Trimming took 3 bases from V and 6 from J; bases not matched to a gene: 4. Looked up from germline, CDR1 is SEHNR and CDR2 is FQNEAQ (reference sequence). This CDR3 has 15 amino acids. The chain's CDR3 is CASSLGQGGINEQFF. The CDR3 DNA is TGTGCCAGCAGCTTGGGACAGGGGGGGATCAATGAGCAGTTCTTC.